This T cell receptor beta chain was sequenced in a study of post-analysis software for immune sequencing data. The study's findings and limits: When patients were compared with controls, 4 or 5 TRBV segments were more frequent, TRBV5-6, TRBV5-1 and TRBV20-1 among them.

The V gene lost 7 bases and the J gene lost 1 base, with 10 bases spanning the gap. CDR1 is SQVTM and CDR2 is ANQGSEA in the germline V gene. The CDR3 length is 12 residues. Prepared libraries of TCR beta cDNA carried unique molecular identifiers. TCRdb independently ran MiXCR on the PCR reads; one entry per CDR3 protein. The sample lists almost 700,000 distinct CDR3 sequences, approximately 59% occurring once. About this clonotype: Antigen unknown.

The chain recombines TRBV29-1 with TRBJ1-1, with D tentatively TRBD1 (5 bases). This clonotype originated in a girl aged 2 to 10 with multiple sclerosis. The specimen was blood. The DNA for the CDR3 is TGCAGCGCCCAGGGCCAGAACACTGAAGCTTTCTTT. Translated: CSAQGQNTEAFF. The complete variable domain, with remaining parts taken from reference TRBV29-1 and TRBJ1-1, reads SAVISQKPSRDICQRGTSLTIQCQVDSQVTMMFWYRQQPGQSLTLIATANQGSEATYESGFVIDKFPISRPNLTFSTLTVSNMSPEDSSIYLCSAQGQNTEAFFGQGTRLTVV.